Following are 17 T cell receptor beta chains from one sample sequenced in a study of blood T cell repertoires in COVID-19. Assay used: immunoSEQ multiplex PCR; TCRdb lists only in-frame clones, some missing. Of approximately 100,000 clones in the sample, over 75% were seen once. The specimen was peripheral blood. The receptors stem from a woman under 40 with acute or convalescent COVID-19.

In the case of this clone: This sample includes further DNA sequences coding for the same CDR3. V gene TRBV29-1 combines with J gene TRBJ1-1; the D gene is possibly TRBD1 (5 bases). The CDR3 is 13 amino acids. V was cut by 1 base and J by 1 base, with 7 bases left in between. The germline V gene has CDR1 SQVTM and CDR2 ANQGSEA. CDR3 residues: CSVEGQGNTEAFF. DNA for the CDR3: TGCAGCGTTGAAGGGCAGGGGAACACTGAAGCTTTCTTT.

Here the CDR3 reads CASSPPGQGFYEQYF. CDR3 bases: TGTGCCAGCAGTCCTCCGGGACAGGGGTTCTACGAGCAGTACTTC. The chain couples TRBV6-5 to TRBJ2-7; TRBD1 matches 10 bases. Germline V CDR1 and CDR2: MNHEY, SVGAGI. V was pared by 5 bases and J by 3 bases, with 7 bases of the junction left unmatched. The length of the CDR3 is 15 residues.

The chain couples TRBV2 to TRBJ1-1; 7 bases are a match to TRBD1. Germline CDR1 is SNHLY and CDR2 is FYNNEI. The CDR3 is 16 residues long. Trimming cost V 6 bases and J 3 bases; bases outside gene matches: 13. The CDR3 sequence: CASSRQGRADYTEAFF. Written as DNA, the CDR3 is TGTGCCAGCAGCCGACAGGGAAGGGCAGACTACACTGAAGCTTTCTTT.

This sequence joins TRBV7-6 and TRBJ2-1; D unresolved. This CDR3 has 16 amino acids. Trimming took off 2 bases at V and 2 bases at J, with 13 bases between the two ends. Germline CDR1 and CDR2: SGHVS and FNYEAQ. CDR3 region: CASSLYREEPYNEQFF. The CDR3 bases are TGTGCCAGCAGCTTATATCGAGAGGAACCCTACAATGAGCAGTTCTTC.

Only one count was recorded for this clone. The V and J genes are TRBV27 and TRBJ1-2, with 8 bases that match TRBD1. This CDR3 spans 15 amino acids. V was pared by 5 bases and J by 8 bases, with 13 bases of the junction left unmatched. In germline, CDR1 is MNHEY, CDR2 SMNVEV (reference sequence). The CDR3 DNA is TGTGCCAGCAGTCCACGACCGGGACAGGCTGGGGGCTACACCTTC. Its translation is CASSPRPGQAGGYTF.

The chain carries TRBV20-1 and TRBJ1-2; 7 bases agree with TRBD1. Germline trimming cut 3 bases from V and 5 bases from J; bases unmatched to any gene: 12. CDR1 and CDR2 from the germline V gene are DFQATT and SNEGSKA (reference sequence). The CDR3 has 15 amino acids. This CDR3 is CSASLVIQGVYGYTF. CDR3 nucleotides: TGCAGTGCTAGTTTGGTGATCCAGGGGGTATATGGCTACACCTTC.

DNA for the CDR3: TGTGCCAGCAGTGGGGGACAGGCTGGTGAAGCTTTCTTT. This translates into CASSGGQAGEAFF. J is TRBJ1-1 and V is TRBV2; 8 bases map to TRBD1. The CDR3 has 13 amino acids. Germline-derived CDR1 and CDR2 are SNHLY and FYNNEI. Trimming removed 4 bases from V and 7 bases from J; junction bases left unmatched: 5.

The rearrangement uses TRBV6-2 or TRBV6-3 and TRBJ2-3, with 9 positions matching TRBD2. Germline CDR1 MNHEY, CDR2 SVGEGT. V trimming: 0 bases; J trimming: 4 bases; junction bases outside the gene matches: 8. This CDR3 comprises 17 residues. DNA for the CDR3: TGTGCCAGCAGTTACTCCCAGGCGGGGGGGCTGGCAGATACGCAGTATTTT. It is translated as CASSYSQAGGLADTQYF.

A single count supports this clone. This chain joins TRBV27 and TRBJ2-7, with 16 nucleotides matching TRBD2. This CDR3 is 20 amino acids long. The germline CDR1 and CDR2 sequences are MNHEY and SMNVEV (reference sequence). V lost 0 bases and J lost 2; bases outside the gene matches: 10. The CDR3 sequence is CASSLSWGTSGGAKTYEQYF. The CDR3 DNA follows: TGTGCCAGCAGTTTATCCTGGGGGACTAGCGGGGGGGCCAAGACCTACGAGCAGTACTTC.

The chain combines TRBV5-1 with TRBJ2-6, with D maybe TRBD1 (6 bases). The germline gives CDR1 SGHRS, CDR2 YFSETQ. The V and J ends lost 4 bases and 4 bases respectively, with 12 bases between them. The CDR3 sequence is 15 residues long. CDR3 region: CASSGQGTGANVLTF. The DNA for the CDR3 is TGCGCCAGCAGCGGCCAGGGGACAGGGGCCAACGTCCTGACTTTC.

The rearrangement links TRBV28 to TRBJ2-5, with a tentative D call TRBD1 (5 bases). The CDR3 runs 14 residues. V was cut by 2 bases and J by 2 bases, with 9 bases left in between. Germline-derived CDR1 and CDR2 are MDHEN and SYDVKM. CDR3 nucleotides: TGTGCCAGCAGTTTAATTACAGGTCAAGAGACCCAGTACTTC. This codes for CASSLITGQETQYF. The full variable domain, in which reference TRBV28 and TRBJ2-5 provide the parts outside the CDR3, is DVKVTQSSRYLVKRTGEKVFLECVQDMDHENMFWYRQDPGLGLRLIYFSYDVKMKEKGDIPEGYSVSREKKERFSLILESASTNQTSMYLCASSLITGQETQYFGPGTRLLVL.

This chain joins TRBV3-1 (or the pseudogene TRBV3-2) and TRBJ1-6, with no clear D. The CDR3 sequence is 14 residues long. The germline V gene encodes CDR1 LGHDT and CDR2 YNNKEL (reference sequence). V was trimmed by 3 bases and J by 6 bases, leaving 9 bases between them. The CDR3 is CASSQVTINSPLHF. CDR3 DNA sequence: TGTGCCAGCAGCCAGGTAACAATTAATTCACCCCTCCACTTT.

The V and J genes are TRBV28 and TRBJ1-2, with D possibly matching TRBD1 (5 bases). The V and J ends lost 10 bases and 8 bases respectively, with 14 bases between them. This CDR3 region has 11 residues. Germline CDR1 and CDR2: MDHEN and SYDVKM. CDR3 coding DNA: TGTGCCATCTGGGGGGGAAGAGGCTACACCTTC. It specifies CAIWGGRGYTF.

The chain recombines TRBV9 with TRBJ2-2, with TRBD1 identical over 7 bases. Trimming cost V 4 bases and J 4 bases; bases outside gene matches: 7. The CDR3 covers 15 residues. The germline V gene encodes CDR1 SGDLS and CDR2 YYNGEE. The chain's CDR3 is CASSIQGFGTGELFF. The DNA of the CDR3 is TGTGCCAGCAGCATACAGGGGTTCGGCACCGGGGAGCTGTTTTTT.

The chain couples TRBV2 to TRBJ1-2; 8 bases agree with TRBD1. The junction had 9 bases not matched to a gene; V was cut back by 2 bases and J by 7 bases. The CDR3 spans 15 residues. Germline V gene sequence: CDR1 SNHLY, CDR2 FYNNEI. Here the CDR3 reads CASSESGRGQGGYTF. The CDR3 nucleotides read TGTGCCAGCAGTGAAAGCGGCAGGGGGCAAGGTGGCTACACCTTC.

The chain has TRBV28 and TRBJ1-1; 8 nucleotides align to TRBD1. The V and J ends lost 3 bases and 2 bases, in that order; junction bases with no gene match: 5. The CDR3 totals 15 residues. The V gene's germline CDR1 is MDHEN and CDR2 SYDVKM. CDR3 amino acids: CASSFPGQGNTEAFF. The CDR3 nucleotides are TGTGCCAGCAGTTTCCCCGGACAGGGCAACACTGAAGCTTTCTTT.

V usage is TRBV24-1 and J usage is TRBJ1-1; D not resolved. CDR1 is KGHDR, CDR2 SFDVKD, per germline. The CDR3 has 13 residues. The germline V and J ends were trimmed by 2 bases and 10 bases, with 13 bases remaining between them. The CDR3 DNA follows: TGTGCCACCAGTGATTCCCTATCGGTTGGAGCTTTCTTT. Its protein is CATSDSLSVGAFF.